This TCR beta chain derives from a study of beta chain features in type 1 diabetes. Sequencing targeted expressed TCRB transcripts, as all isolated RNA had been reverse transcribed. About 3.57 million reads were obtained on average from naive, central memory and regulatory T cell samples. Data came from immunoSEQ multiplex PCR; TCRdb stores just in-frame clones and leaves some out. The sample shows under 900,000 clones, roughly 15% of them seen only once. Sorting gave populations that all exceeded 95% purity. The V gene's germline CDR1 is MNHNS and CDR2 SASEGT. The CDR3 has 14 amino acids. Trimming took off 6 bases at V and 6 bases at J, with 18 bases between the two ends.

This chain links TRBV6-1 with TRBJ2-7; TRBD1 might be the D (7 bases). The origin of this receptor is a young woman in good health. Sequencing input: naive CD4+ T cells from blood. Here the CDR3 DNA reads TGTGCCAGCAGCGAGCTGGGGCAGGGGGGCGAGCAGTACTTC. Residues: CASSELGQGGEQYF.